The sequence of this T cell receptor (beta chain) was determined in a study of T cell repertoires in cytomegalovirus infection. With respect to this clonotype: Antigen specificity is unknown.

The CDR3 runs to 13 residues. From germline, CDR1 is LNHDA and CDR2 SQIVND (reference sequence). The germline V and J ends were trimmed by 6 bases and 5 bases, with 13 bases remaining between them. TCRdb recomputed calls from the reads with MiXCR, one row per CDR3 protein. Here the sample spans around 300,000 distinct CDR3 sequences, around 25% being singletons. The rearrangement joins TRBV19 to TRBJ1-1; D is undetermined. The TCR was taken from a human donor in good health (CMV status not recorded). Some clones in this sample may be carry-over from other donors' samples. The sample in question was cultured PBMCs, obtained from culture after CMV antigen stimulation. The CDR3 DNA sequence: TGTGCCAGTAGCGAAAACCCGGGGACTGAAGCTTTCTTT. This encodes CASSENPGTEAFF.